A single sample is the source of the 6 T cell receptor beta chains below, sequenced in a study of blood T cells in healthy people across ages. Next came a second PCR, run for about 6 to 11 cycles, which used a sample-barcoded 5' primer along with a J-beta primer mix. TCRdb itself ran the 5' RACE reads through MiXCR, one entry per CDR3 protein. Here the sample spans about 560,000 distinct CDR3 sequences, 27% being singletons. The same data also contributed to another study, on T cells of mothers and their children.

The sequencing input was blood. The source of these receptors is a boy aged 2 to 9 in good health.

This clonotype has a handful of counts. The chain employs TRBV10-3 and TRBJ2-1, with 9 nucleotides matching TRBD2. The CDR3 is 15 amino acids. The J segment lost 9 bases and the V segment lost 0 bases, leaving 6 bases of the junction unmatched. The V gene's germline CDR1 is ENHRY and CDR2 SYGVKD. The CDR3 DNA sequence: TGTGCCATCAGTGAGTCGGCGGGGGGGCCGATTGAGCAGTTCTTC. Its translation: CAISESAGGPIEQFF.

The V gene is TRBV30, the J gene TRBJ2-5; D could derive from TRBD1 or TRBD2 (5 bases each). The last part of the DNA fits TRBJ2-7 better; the J call may be wrong. The germline V gene encodes CDR1 GTSNPN and CDR2 SVGIG (reference sequence). The CDR3 is made up of 15 amino acids. In DNA form, the CDR3 reads TGTGCCTGGAGTCCGACCGGGACGGGGACCTACGAGCAGTACTTC. Residues: CAWSPTGTGTYEQYF.

Only a few counts were recorded for this clonotype. The chain carries TRBV5-1 and TRBJ2-5; 8 positions match TRBD2. V gave up 0 bases and J gave up 5 bases; unmatched junction bases: 9. The CDR3 runs 16 residues. Germline CDR1 SGHRS, CDR2 YFSETQ. The CDR3 DNA follows: TGCGCCAGCAGCTTGGGTTCGGCGGGAGGTCGGGAGACCCAGTACTTC. Translated, it gives CASSLGSAGGRETQYF.

In its sample, this clonotype was seen a few times. Here the CDR3 reads CASSIINGTGVTDTQYF. The CDR3 DNA follows: TGTGCCAGCAGCATCATCAACGGGACAGGAGTCACAGATACGCAGTATTTT. J is TRBJ2-3 and V is TRBV21-1; the table's D call TRBD1 went unverified against the DNA. TRBV21-1 is deemed a pseudogene. The CDR3 is 17 residues long.

A few counts support this clonotype. The chain combines TRBV7-6 with TRBJ2-3, with TRBD2 identical over 13 bases. The trim removed 1 base at V and 6 bases at J, leaving 7 bases unmatched. Germline CDR1 SGHVS, CDR2 FNYEAQ. The CDR3 is made up of 17 amino acids. The CDR3 spells CASSLGTSGRVGDTQYF. In DNA form, the CDR3 reads TGTGCCAGCAGCTTAGGGACTAGCGGGAGAGTTGGTGATACGCAGTATTTT.

This clonotype occurred a few times. The rearrangement uses TRBV15 and TRBJ2-2; tentatively, D is TRBD1 or TRBD2 (6 bases each). V was shortened by 4 bases and J by 6 bases, with 18 bases between the two germline ends. The CDR3 runs 16 residues. Germline loops: CDR1 LNHNV, CDR2 YYDKDF (reference sequence). As DNA, the CDR3 is TGTGCCACCAGCACGGTCGGGAGAGGGGGAGCCGGGGAGCTGTTTTTT. Translating it yields CATSTVGRGGAGELFF.